The rows below give T cell receptor beta chains drawn from one sample of a study of T cells after somatic rescue of genetic block. The method was immunoSEQ multiplex PCR; TCRdb's version includes in-frame clones alone and lacks a portion of them. The table includes tens of thousands of clones, around 90% detected once. Sequenced: peripheral blood mononuclear cells (PBMCs). These receptors originate from a man aged 30 to 45. The CDR3 runs from the conserved cysteine through the conserved F or W. The D gene is left open where the match is weak. Not every row has a clone size; where given, it reads once, few, many or a size class.

-	TRBV27	large	TRBJ1-6	TGTGCCAGCAGTGGTACAGCGAGCTCCTATAATTCACCCCTCCACTTT	CASSGTASSYNSPLHF
TRBD1	TRBV9	-	TRBJ2-7	TGTGCCAGCAGCTCCCACAGGGGGGCCCCCTACGAGCAGTACTTC	CASSSHRGAPYEQYF
TRBD2	TRBV6-5	-	TRBJ2-1	TGTGCCAGCGATCCTAGCGGGGGGACATACAATGAGCAGTTCTTC	CASDPSGGTYNEQFF
TRBD2	TRBV6-1	-	TRBJ2-5	TGTGCCAGCAGTGAACTTGTTGGTTGGCGGGGGACCGACCAAGAGACCCAGTACTTC	CASSELVGWRGTDQETQYF
TRBD2	TRBV4-1	once	TRBJ2-1	TGCGCCAGCAGCCAATCGGTGGCTAGCGGTTCCTACAATGAGCAGTTCTTC	CASSQSVASGSYNEQFF
-	TRBV2	-	TRBJ1-2	TGTGCCAGCAGTGACACAGGGAGGGCAGACGGCTACACCTTC	CASSDTGRADGYTF
-	TRBV14	-	TRBJ2-5	TGTGCCAGCAGGTTGACCACGAAGCAGTACTTC	CASRLTTKQYF
TRBD2	TRBV5-4	-	TRBJ2-2	TGTGCCAGCAGCCCCCTTTACGGGGGGGCGGGGACCGGGGAGCTGTTTTTT	CASSPLYGGAGTGELFF
TRBD1	TRBV18	-	TRBJ2-1	TGTGCCAGCTCACCGGACAGGGAAAACAATCCGTTCTTC	CASSPDRENNPFF
-	TRBV15	-	TRBJ2-7	TGTGCCACCAGCGTCAGCAGGTACGAGCAGTACTTC	CATSVSRYEQYF